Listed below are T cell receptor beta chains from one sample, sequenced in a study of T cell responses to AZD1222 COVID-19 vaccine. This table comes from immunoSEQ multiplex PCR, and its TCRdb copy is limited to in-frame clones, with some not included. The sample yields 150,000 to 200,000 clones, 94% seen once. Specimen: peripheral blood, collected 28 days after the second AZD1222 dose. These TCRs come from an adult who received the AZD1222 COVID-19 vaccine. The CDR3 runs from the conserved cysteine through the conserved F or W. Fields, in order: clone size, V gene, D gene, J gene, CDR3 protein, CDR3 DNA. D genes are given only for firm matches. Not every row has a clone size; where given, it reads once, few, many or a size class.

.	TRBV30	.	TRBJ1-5	CAWNRDERPQHF	TGTGCCTGGAATAGGGATGAACGGCCCCAGCATTTT
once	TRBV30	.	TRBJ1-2	CAWSPRGGSGYTF	TGTGCCTGGAGTCCCCGGGGGGGGTCTGGCTACACCTTC
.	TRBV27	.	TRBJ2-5	CASSSPSRAPQETQYF	TGTGCCAGCAGTTCACCGAGCCGGGCACCCCAAGAGACCCAGTACTTC
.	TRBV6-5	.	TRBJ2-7	CASSPSDSAYEQYF	TGTGCCAGCAGCCCATCGGACTCCGCCTACGAGCAGTACTTC
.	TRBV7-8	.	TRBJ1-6	CASSLLGRTVDSPLHF	TGTGCCAGCAGCTTATTAGGTCGGACAGTCGATTCACCCCTCCACTTT
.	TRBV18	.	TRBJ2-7	CASSSGLNYEQYF	TGTGCCAGCTCATCAGGACTAAACTACGAGCAGTACTTC
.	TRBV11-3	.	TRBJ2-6	CASSSDLSGANVLTF	TGTGCCAGCAGCTCTGACCTCTCTGGGGCCAACGTCCTGACTTTC
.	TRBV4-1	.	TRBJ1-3	CASSQAQVGGTGNTIYF	TGCGCCAGCAGCCAAGCACAAGTGGGGGGCACTGGAAACACCATATATTTT
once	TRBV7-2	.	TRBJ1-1	CASSLGSRLNTEAFF	TGTGCCAGCAGCTTAGGGTCCAGACTGAACACTGAAGCTTTCTTT
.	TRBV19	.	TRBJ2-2	CASRQANTGELFF	TGTGCCAGTAGACAGGCGAACACCGGGGAGCTGTTTTTT
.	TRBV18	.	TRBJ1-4	CASSPGMGEKLFF	TGTGCCAGCTCACCAGGAATGGGAGAAAAACTGTTTTTT
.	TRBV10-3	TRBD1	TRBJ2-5	CAISPGTGAETQYF	TGTGCCATCAGCCCCGGGACAGGCGCAGAGACCCAGTACTTC
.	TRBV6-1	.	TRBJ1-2	CASSEAHSSNYGYTF	TGTGCCAGCAGTGAAGCCCACAGTTCTAACTATGGCTACACCTTC
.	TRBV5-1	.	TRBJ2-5	CASSQQETQYF	TGCGCCAGCAGCCAACAAGAGACCCAGTACTTC
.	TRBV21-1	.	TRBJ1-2	CASSKGGGGYGYTF	TGTGCCAGCAGCAAAGGGGGGGGTGGCTATGGCTACACCTTC
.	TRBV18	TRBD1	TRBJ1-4	CASSPGQSNEKLFF	TGTGCCAGCTCACCGGGACAGTCAAATGAAAAACTGTTTTTT
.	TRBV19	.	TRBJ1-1	CASRRVMNTEAFF	TGTGCCAGTAGGCGGGTCATGAACACTGAAGCTTTCTTT
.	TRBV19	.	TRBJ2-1	CASSYDGFNEQFF	TGTGCCAGTAGTTACGATGGGTTCAATGAGCAGTTCTTC
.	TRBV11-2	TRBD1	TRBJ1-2	CASSSPPGTGRF	TGTGCCAGCAGTTCACCCCCCGGGACAGGGAGGTTC
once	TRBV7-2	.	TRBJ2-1	CASSLTRGGQVSSYNEQFF	TGTGCCAGCAGCCTCACTAGGGGGGGGCAGGTCAGCTCCTACAATGAGCAGTTCTTC
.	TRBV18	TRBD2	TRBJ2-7	CASSPPGTSAEQYF	TGTGCCAGCTCACCACCCGGGACTAGCGCCGAGCAGTACTTC
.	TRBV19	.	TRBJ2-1	CASSQAVSSYNEQFF	TGTGCCAGTAGTCAAGCGGTAAGCTCCTACAATGAGCAGTTCTTC
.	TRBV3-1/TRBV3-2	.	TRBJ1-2	CASSQASAYGYTF	TGTGCCAGCAGCCAAGCTTCAGCCTATGGCTACACCTTC
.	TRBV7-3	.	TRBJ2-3	CASRLAGTDTQYF	TGTGCCAGCAGGCTCGCAGGCACAGATACGCAGTATTTT
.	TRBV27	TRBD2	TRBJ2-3	CASSLSILAGRTDTQYF	TGTGCCAGCAGTTTATCGATCCTAGCGGGACGCACAGATACGCAGTATTTT
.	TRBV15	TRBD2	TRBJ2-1	CATSRTLTSGTTYNEQFF	TGTGCCACCAGCAGAACCCTCACTTCCGGGACTACCTACAATGAGCAGTTCTTC
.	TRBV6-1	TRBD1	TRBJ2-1	CASRVQDRGNEQFF	TGTGCCAGCAGGGTTCAGGACAGGGGCAATGAGCAGTTCTTC
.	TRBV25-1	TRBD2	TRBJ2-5	CASSGLAGDNQETQYF	TGTGCCAGCAGTGGGCTAGCGGGGGATAACCAAGAGACCCAGTACTTC
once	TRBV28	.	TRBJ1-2	CASKGGGADGYTF	TGTGCCTCGAAGGGGGGGGGCGCGGATGGCTACACCTTC
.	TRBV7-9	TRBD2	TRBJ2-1	CASSPRTSGKTYNEQFF	TGTGCCAGCAGCCCCCGGACTAGCGGGAAGACCTACAATGAGCAGTTCTTC
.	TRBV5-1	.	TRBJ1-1	CASRVTANTEAFF	TGCGCCAGCAGAGTGACAGCGAACACTGAAGCTTTCTTT
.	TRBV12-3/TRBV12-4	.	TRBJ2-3	CASSLALGDTQYF	TGTGCCAGCAGTTTGGCGCTCGGAGATACGCAGTATTTT
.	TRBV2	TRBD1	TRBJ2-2	CASSDQGAGELFF	TGTGCCAGCAGTGATCAGGGGGCCGGGGAGCTGTTTTTT
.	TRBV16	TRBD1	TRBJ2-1	CASSPWTGLSDEQFF	TGTGCCAGCAGCCCCTGGACAGGTTTGTCCGATGAGCAGTTCTTC
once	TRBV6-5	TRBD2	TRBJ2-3	CASSYGAGGLKDTQYF	TGTGCCAGCAGTTATGGGGCGGGAGGGCTAAAAGATACGCAGTATTTT
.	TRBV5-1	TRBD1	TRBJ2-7	CASSFRDRDSYEQYF	TGCGCCAGCAGCTTCCGGGACAGGGATTCCTACGAGCAGTACTTC
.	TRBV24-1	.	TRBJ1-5	CATSPQHF	TGTGCCACCAGTCCCCAGCATTTT
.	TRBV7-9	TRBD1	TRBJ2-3	CASGGTGGREDTQYF	TGTGCCAGCGGTGGGACAGGGGGGAGGGAGGATACGCAGTATTTT
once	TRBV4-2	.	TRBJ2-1	CASRPTANSYNEQFF	TGTGCCAGCAGACCGACAGCGAACTCCTACAATGAGCAGTTCTTC
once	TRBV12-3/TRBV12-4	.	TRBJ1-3	CASSVSGNTIYF	TGTGCCAGCAGCGTCTCTGGAAACACCATATATTTT
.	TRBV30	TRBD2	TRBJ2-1	CALDSGEGRSYNEQFF	TGTGCTTTGGACTCGGGGGAGGGCCGGAGCTACAATGAGCAGTTCTTC
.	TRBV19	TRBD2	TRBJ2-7	CASRRGQGGNYEQYF	TGTGCCAGTCGCCGAGGGCAGGGAGGGAACTACGAGCAGTACTTC
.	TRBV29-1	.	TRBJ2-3	CSVVGAPRTDTQYF	TGCAGCGTTGTAGGGGCGCCTCGCACAGATACGCAGTATTTT
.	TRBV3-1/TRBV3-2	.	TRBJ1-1	CASSQGMGAYEAFF	TGTGCCAGCAGCCAAGGGATGGGGGCTTATGAAGCTTTCTTT
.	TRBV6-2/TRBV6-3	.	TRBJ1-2	CASSYSRTGPDGYTF	TGTGCCAGCAGTTACTCGAGAACGGGGCCCGATGGCTACACCTTC
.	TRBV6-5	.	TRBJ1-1	CASSYVARGAGTEAFF	TGTGCCAGCAGTTACGTGGCGAGGGGCGCGGGGACTGAAGCTTTCTTT
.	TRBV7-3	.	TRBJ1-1	CASSPGTLNTEAFF	TGTGCCAGCAGTCCCGGGACACTGAACACTGAAGCTTTCTTT
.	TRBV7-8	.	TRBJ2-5	CASSPYQETQYF	TGTGCCAGCAGCCCGTACCAAGAGACCCAGTACTTC
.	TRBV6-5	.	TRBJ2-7	CASSYSRMTLLYEQYF	TGTGCCAGCAGTTACTCGAGAATGACGCTACTCTACGAGCAGTACTTC
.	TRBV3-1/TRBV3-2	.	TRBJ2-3	CASSQGGPRADTQYF	TGTGCCAGCAGCCAAGGGGGGCCAAGGGCAGATACGCAGTATTTT
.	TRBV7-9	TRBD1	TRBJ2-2	CASSSSRDSGTGELFF	TGTGCCAGCAGCTCAAGCCGGGACAGTGGGACCGGGGAGCTGTTTTTT
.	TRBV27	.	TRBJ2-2	CASRLGGELFF	TGTGCCAGCAGGCTTGGTGGGGAGCTGTTTTTT
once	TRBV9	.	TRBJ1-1	CASSVRSGTEAFF	TGTGCCAGCAGCGTCCGGAGCGGCACTGAAGCTTTCTTT
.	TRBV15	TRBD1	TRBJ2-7	CATSRQGADYYEQYF	TGTGCCACCAGCAGGCAGGGGGCGGACTACTACGAGCAGTACTTC
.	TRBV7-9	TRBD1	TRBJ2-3	CASSSDRATDTQYF	TGTGCCAGCAGCTCGGACAGGGCCACAGATACGCAGTATTTT
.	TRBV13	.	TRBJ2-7	CASSLTRGPARYEQYF	TGTGCCAGCAGCTTAACTCGGGGGCCCGCTCGCTACGAGCAGTACTTC
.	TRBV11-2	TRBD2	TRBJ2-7	CASSLLAGKTYEQYF	TGTGCCAGCAGCTTACTAGCGGGAAAAACCTACGAGCAGTACTTC
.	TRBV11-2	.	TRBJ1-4	CASSLKGPNEKLFF	TGTGCCAGCAGCCTAAAGGGGCCTAATGAAAAACTGTTTTTT
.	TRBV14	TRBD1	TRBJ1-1	CASSQDWGQVNTEAFF	TGTGCCAGCAGCCAAGATTGGGGACAGGTGAACACTGAAGCTTTCTTT